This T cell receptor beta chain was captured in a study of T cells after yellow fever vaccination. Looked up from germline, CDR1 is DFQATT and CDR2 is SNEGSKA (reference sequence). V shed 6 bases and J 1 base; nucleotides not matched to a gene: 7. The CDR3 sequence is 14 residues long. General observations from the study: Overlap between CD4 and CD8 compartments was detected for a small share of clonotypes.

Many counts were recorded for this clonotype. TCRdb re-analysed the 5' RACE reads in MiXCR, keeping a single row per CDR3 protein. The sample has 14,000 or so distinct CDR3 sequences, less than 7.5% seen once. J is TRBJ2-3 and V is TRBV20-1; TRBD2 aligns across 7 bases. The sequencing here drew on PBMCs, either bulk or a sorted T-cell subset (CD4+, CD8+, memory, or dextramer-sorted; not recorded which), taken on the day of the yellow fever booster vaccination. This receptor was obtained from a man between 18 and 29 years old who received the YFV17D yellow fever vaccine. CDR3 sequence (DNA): TGCAGTGCCCGTCGAGCGGGGCGCACAGATACGCAGTATTTT. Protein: CSARRAGRTDTQYF.